This T cell receptor (beta chain) appears in the sequencing data of a study of shared clonotypes between healthy human individuals. Overall study context: Three plates each covered CD4 naive and memory; CD8 naive two, CD8 memory one.

Overall study results and limits: Non-shared clonotypes had lower generation probabilities than clonotypes shared by all four sorted-subset donors. It was only blood that was sampled, and tissue repertoires likely differ.

Selected positively for CCR7 and CD45RO-negative, naive CD8 cells excluded terminally differentiated effector memory CD45RA+ cells. Remarks on this clone: The target antigen is unknown.

The authors distributed each subset's genomic DNA evenly over several immunoSEQ plates. Generated by immunoSEQ multiplex PCR, the TCRdb table keeps only in-frame clones and is missing some. Among approximately 810,000 clones listed, 80% to 95% were seen once. With 5 bases removed from V and 2 bases from J, the gap between germline ends came to 16 bases. The CDR3 sequence is 16 residues long. Germline-derived CDR1 and CDR2 are SGHTA and FQGTGA. The sequencing input was naive CD8+ T cells sorted from blood. This receptor was taken from a man aged 30 to 39 in good health. The rearrangement joins TRBV7-3 to TRBJ2-1; D not certain. The CDR3 spells CASSLYQESPYNEQFF. DNA for the CDR3: TGTGCCAGCAGCCTTTATCAGGAGTCCCCCTACAATGAGCAGTTCTTC.